This entry features one T cell receptor beta chain sequence. The antigen is undetermined. Sample barcodes and UMIs were carried by the TCR alpha and TCR beta cDNA libraries that 5'RACE generated with constant-segment primers. TCRdb processed the 5' RACE reads anew with MiXCR; each CDR3 protein has one entry. Of nearly 250,000 distinct CDR3 sequences listed, 15% are singletons. V was clipped by 4 bases and J by 2 bases; unmatched bases: 8. The CDR3 consists of 15 residues. The record originates from a study of T-cell memory formation after mild COVID-19. Study-wide results and caveats: In pre-infection memory, a portion of responding clones appeared, which suggested that cross-reactive memory joined. Clones that contracted from day 15 to 85 had balanced CD4/CD8; later expanders were CD4+ biased. Researchers report contracting CD4+ clones mostly in CM and EM, with CD8+ clones in EMRA.

The sequencing input was PBMCs or a T cell subset sorted from them (not recorded which). This TCR was sampled from an adult woman who had mild COVID-19 (a few samples of this study predate the infection). Cell type and time point are not known. This chain links TRBV12-3 or TRBV12-4 with TRBJ2-7; 7 nucleotides line up with TRBD1. CDR3 DNA sequence: TGTGCCAGCAGTTACTCCGGGACAGCCACCTACGAGCAGTACTTC. This encodes CASSYSGTATYEQYF.